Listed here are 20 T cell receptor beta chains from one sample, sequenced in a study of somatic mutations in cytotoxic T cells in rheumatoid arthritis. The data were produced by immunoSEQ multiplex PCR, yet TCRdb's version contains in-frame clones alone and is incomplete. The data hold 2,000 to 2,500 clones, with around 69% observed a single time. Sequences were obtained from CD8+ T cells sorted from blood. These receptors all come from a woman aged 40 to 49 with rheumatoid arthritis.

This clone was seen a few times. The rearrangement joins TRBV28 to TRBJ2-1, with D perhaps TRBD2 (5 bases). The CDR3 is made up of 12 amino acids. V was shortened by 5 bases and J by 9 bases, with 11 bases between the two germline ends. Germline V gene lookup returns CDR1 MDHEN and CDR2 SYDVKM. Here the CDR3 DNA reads TGTGCCAGCAGTCTCATGAGCGGTGAGCAGTTCTTC. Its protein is CASSLMSGEQFF.

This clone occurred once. For the CDR3, the DNA is TGTGCCAGCAGCCACAAAATCTCCTATAATTCACCCCTCCACTTT. Amino acids: CASSHKISYNSPLHF. This chain links TRBV7-6 with TRBJ1-6; D uncertain. Germline V gives CDR1 SGHVS, CDR2 FNYEAQ. The CDR3 length is 15 residues. V was shortened by 5 bases and J by 0 bases, with 8 bases between the two germline ends.

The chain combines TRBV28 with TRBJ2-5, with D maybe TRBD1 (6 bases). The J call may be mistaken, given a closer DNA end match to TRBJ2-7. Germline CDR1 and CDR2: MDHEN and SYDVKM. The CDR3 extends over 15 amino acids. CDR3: CASIRGFDGGHEQYF. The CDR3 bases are TGTGCCAGCATAAGGGGTTTCGATGGGGGCCACGAGCAGTACTTC.

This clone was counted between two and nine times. DNA for the CDR3: TGCGCCAGCAGCCAGGAAAGAGGTAGGATCGACTATGGCTACACCTTC. It translates to CASSQERGRIDYGYTF. The chain couples TRBV4-3 to TRBJ1-2; D remains ambiguous. CDR1 and CDR2 from the germline V gene are LGHNA and YSLEER. The CDR3 is 16 residues long. V was pared by 3 bases and J by 3 bases, with 17 bases between.

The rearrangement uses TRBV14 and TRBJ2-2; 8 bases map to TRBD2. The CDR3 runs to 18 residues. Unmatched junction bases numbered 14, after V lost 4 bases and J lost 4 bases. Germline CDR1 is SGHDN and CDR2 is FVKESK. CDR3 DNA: TGTGCCAGCAGCCGCGTGGCTCGTCTAGCGGGTCTCACCGGGGAGCTGTTTTTT. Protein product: CASSRVARLAGLTGELFF.

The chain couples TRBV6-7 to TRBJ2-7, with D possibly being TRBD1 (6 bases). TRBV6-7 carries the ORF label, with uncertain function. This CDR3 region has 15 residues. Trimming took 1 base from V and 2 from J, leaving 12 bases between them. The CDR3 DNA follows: TGTGCCAGCAGTTACTGGGTCGACAGGACCTACGAGCAGTACTTC. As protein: CASSYWVDRTYEQYF.

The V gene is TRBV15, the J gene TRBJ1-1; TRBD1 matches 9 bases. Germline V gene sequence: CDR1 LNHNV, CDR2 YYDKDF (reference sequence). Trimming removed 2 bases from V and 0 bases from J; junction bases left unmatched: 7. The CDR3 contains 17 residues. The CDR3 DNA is TGTGCCACCAGCAGACCACCACAGGGGGCAATGAACACTGAAGCTTTCTTT. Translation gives CATSRPPQGAMNTEAFF.

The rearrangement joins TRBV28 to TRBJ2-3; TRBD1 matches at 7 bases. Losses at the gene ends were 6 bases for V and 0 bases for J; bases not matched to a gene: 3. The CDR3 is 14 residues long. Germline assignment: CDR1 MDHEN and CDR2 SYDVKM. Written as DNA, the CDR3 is TGTGCCAGCAGCTGGACAGGTAGCACAGATACGCAGTATTTT. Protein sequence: CASSWTGSTDTQYF.

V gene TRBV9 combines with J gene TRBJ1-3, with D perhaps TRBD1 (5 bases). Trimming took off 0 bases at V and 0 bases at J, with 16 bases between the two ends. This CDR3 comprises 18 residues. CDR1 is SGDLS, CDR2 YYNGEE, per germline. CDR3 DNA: TGTGCCAGCAGCGTAGCCCTACTGCAGGGCCCCTCTGGAAACACCATATATTTT. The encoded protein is CASSVALLQGPSGNTIYF.

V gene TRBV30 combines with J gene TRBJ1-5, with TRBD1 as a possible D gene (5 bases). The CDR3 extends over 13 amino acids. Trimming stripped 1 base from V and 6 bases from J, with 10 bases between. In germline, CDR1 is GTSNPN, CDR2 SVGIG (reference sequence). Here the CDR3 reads CAWSGRAIQPQHF. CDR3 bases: TGTGCCTGGAGTGGCAGGGCGATTCAGCCCCAGCATTTT. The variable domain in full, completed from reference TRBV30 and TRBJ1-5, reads SQTIHQWPATLVQPVGSPLSLECTVEGTSNPNLYWYRQAAGRGLQLLFYSVGIGQISSEVPQNLSASRPQDRQFILSSKKLLLSDSGFYLCAWSGRAIQPQHFGDGTRLSIL.

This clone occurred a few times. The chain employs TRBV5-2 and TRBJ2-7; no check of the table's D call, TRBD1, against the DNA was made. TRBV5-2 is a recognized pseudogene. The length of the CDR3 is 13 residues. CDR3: CASSSGTTYEQYF. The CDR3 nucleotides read TGTGCCAGCAGCTCCGGGACAACCTACGAGCAGTACTTC.

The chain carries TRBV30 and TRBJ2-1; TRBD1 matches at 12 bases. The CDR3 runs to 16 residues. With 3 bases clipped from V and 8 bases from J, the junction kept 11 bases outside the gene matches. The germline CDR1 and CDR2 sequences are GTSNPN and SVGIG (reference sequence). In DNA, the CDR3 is TGTGCCTGGAGCGCCAAGGGGACAGGGGGCCTGGATGAGCAGTTCTTC. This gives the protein CAWSAKGTGGLDEQFF.

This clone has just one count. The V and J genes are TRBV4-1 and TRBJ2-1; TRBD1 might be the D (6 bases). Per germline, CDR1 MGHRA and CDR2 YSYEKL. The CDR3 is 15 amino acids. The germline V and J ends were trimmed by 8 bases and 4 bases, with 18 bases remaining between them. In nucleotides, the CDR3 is TGCGCCAGCTCCTTCCAGGGGCAAGAGTACAATGAGCAGTTCTTC. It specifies CASSFQGQEYNEQFF.

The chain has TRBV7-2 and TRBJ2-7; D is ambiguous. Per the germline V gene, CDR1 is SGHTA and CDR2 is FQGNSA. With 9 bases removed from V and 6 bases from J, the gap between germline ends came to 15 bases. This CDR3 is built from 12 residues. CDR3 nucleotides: TGTGCCAGTACCCCTTCACCGGGCGAGCAGTACTTC. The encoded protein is CASTPSPGEQYF.

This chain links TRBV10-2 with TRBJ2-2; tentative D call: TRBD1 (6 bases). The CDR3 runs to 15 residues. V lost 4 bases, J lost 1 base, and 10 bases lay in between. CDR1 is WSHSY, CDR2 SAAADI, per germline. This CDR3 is CASSGKQGNTGELFF. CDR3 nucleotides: TGCGCCAGCAGTGGCAAACAGGGGAACACCGGGGAGCTGTTTTTT.

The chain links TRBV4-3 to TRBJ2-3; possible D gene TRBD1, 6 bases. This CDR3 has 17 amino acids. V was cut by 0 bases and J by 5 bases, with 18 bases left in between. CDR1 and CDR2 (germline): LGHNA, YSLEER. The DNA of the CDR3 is TGCGCCAGCAGCCAAGATCAGGGGCTGCGGGCGGGAGATACGCAGTATTTT. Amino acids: CASSQDQGLRAGDTQYF.

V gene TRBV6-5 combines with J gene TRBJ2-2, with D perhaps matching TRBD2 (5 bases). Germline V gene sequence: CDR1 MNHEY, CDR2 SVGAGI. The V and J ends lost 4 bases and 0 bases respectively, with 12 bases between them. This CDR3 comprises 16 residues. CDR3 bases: TGTGCCAGCAGTTTCGTGGCGGAGGCGAACACCGGGGAGCTGTTTTTT. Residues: CASSFVAEANTGELFF.

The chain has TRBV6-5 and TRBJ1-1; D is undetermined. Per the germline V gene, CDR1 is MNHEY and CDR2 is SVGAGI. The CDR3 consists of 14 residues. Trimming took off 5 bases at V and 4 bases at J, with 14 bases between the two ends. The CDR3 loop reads CASSAQVEGTEAFF. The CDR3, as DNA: TGTGCCAGCAGTGCCCAGGTGGAGGGCACTGAAGCTTTCTTT.

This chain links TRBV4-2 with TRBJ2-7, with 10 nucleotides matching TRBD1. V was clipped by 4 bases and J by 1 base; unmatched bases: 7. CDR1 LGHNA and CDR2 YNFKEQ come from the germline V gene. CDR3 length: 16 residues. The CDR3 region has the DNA TGTGCCAGCAGCCGGGAACCGGGACAGGGGTCCTACGAGCAGTACTTC. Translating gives CASSREPGQGSYEQYF.

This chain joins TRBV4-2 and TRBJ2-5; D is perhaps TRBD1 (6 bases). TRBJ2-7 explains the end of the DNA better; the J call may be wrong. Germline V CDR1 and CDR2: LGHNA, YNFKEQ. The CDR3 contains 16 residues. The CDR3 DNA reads TGTGCCAGCAGCGCACGGACAGACTCTATTTCCTACGAGCAGTACTTC. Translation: CASSARTDSISYEQYF.